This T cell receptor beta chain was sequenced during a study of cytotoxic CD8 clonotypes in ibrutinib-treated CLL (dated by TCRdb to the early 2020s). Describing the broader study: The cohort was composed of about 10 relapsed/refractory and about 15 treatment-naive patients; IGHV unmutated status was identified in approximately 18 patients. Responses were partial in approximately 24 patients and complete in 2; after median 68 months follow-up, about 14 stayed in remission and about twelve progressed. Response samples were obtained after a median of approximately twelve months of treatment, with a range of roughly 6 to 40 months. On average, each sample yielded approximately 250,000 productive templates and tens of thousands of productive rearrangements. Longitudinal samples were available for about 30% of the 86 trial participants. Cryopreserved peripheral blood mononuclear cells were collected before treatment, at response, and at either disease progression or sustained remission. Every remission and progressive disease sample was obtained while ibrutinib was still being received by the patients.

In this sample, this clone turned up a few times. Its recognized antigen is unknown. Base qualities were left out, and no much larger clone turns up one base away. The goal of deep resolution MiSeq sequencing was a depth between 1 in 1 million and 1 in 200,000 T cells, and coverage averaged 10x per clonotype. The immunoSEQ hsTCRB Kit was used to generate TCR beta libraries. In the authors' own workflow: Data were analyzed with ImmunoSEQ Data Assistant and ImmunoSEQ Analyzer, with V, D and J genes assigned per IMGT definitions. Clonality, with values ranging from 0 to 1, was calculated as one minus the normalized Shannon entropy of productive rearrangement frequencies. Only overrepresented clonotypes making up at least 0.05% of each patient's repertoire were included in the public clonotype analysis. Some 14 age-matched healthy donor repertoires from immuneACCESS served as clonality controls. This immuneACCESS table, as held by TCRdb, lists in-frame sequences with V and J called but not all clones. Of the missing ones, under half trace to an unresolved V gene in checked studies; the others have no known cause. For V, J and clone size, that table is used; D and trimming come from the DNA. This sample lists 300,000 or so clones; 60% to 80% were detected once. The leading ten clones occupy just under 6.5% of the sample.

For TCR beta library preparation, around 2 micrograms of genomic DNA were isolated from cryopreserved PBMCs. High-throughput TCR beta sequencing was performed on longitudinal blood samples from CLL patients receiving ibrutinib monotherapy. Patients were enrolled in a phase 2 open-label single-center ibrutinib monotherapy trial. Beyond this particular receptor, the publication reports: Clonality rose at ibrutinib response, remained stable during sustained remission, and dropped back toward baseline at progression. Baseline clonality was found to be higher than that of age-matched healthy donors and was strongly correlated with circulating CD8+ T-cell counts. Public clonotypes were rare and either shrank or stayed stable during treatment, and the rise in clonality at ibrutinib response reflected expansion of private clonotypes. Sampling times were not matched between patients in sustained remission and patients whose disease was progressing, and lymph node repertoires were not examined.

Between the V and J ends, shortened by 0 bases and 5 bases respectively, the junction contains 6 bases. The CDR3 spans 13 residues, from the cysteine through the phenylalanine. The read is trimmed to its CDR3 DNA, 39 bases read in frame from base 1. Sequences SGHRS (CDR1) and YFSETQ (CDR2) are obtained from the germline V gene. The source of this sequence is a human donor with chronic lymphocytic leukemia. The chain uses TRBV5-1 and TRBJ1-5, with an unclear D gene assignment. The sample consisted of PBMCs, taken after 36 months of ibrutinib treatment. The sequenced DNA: TGCGCCAGCAGCTTGGCCGCCGATCAGCCCCAGCATTTT. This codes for CASSLAADQPQHF.